This T cell receptor beta chain was identified in a study of T cell responses to AZD1222 COVID-19 vaccine. Broader study findings: The donor cohort was predominantly white British with a female majority, and clonal diversity may have been underestimated.

Concerning this clone: Its cognate antigen is unknown.

Only in-frame clones appear in the TCRdb table, and some are missing; sequencing was by immunoSEQ multiplex PCR. The profile shows tens of thousands of clones, about 80% of them singletons. The CDR3 has 18 residues. CDR1 KGHSH and CDR2 LQKENI come from the germline V gene. V gave up 2 bases and J gave up 0 bases, with 14 bases separating them. This receptor was taken from an adult in good health. Sequences were derived from peripheral blood, sampled on day 0 of AZD1222 vaccination. The chain uses TRBV18 and TRBJ1-6; D not resolved. DNA for the CDR3: TGTGCCAGCTCACCAATCCGGGAACCAAGCTCCTATAATTCACCCCTCCACTTT. It codes for CASSPIREPSSYNSPLHF.